This TCR beta chain was captured by sequencing in a study of early T cells in non-severe SARS-CoV-2 infection. Study-level information: The sequenced material was bulk RNA from unsorted whole blood, and its chains were unpaired.

V dropped 4 bases and J dropped 5; count of bases not matched to a gene: 2. The CDR3 extends over 13 amino acids. In germline, CDR1 is SEHNR, CDR2 FQNEAQ (reference sequence). Findings of the study overall: VDJdb matching, biased toward anti-spike CD8 responses, missed private and CD4 specificities.

Individual cDNA molecules received unique molecular identifiers. TCRdb independently ran MiXCR on the 5' RACE reads; one entry per CDR3 protein. The sample includes fewer than 80,000 distinct CDR3 sequences, about 12% of them seen just once. This clonotype was counted at least ten times. Its antigen is undetermined. The chain recombines TRBV7-9 with TRBJ2-5; 9 positions agree with TRBD1. The TCR was taken from an adult who was a healthcare worker with PCR-confirmed SARS-CoV-2 infection or an uninfected control (not recorded which). Material for sequencing was whole blood. The CDR3 DNA is TGTGCCAGCAGCTGGGACAGGGCGGAGACCCAGTACTTC. Translation: CASSWDRAETQYF.